Presented here are 26 T cell receptor beta chains from one specimen sequenced in a study of blood T cell repertoires in COVID-19. Sequenced by immunoSEQ multiplex PCR; TCRdb stores in-frame clones only, minus some. This repertoire shows roughly 350,000 clones, about 89% found once; its top ten account for about 6%. The sequencing input was peripheral blood. Source of these receptors: a woman aged 50 to 65 with COVID-19, enrolled during active disease.

The rearrangement links TRBV5-4 to TRBJ1-2, with 7 bases that match TRBD1. Germline V gene data show CDR1 as SGHNT and CDR2 as YYREEE (reference sequence). The trim removed 4 bases at V and 2 bases at J, leaving 8 bases unmatched. This CDR3 has 15 amino acids. This chain's CDR3 is CASSQRLRGNYGYTF. CDR3 sequence (DNA): TGTGCCAGCAGCCAACGACTCAGGGGGAACTATGGCTACACCTTC.

V gene TRBV24-1 combines with J gene TRBJ2-7; perhaps TRBD1 as D (5 bases). Germline CDR1 reads KGHDR; CDR2 reads SFDVKD. Trimming stripped 3 bases from V and 2 bases from J, with 10 bases between. The CDR3 runs 14 residues. CDR3 protein: CATSDATGPYEQYF. The CDR3 coding sequence is TGTGCCACCAGTGATGCCACAGGTCCCTACGAGCAGTACTTC.

The chain joins TRBV7-8 to TRBJ2-5, with 16 bases aligning to TRBD2. Trimming removed 1 base from V and 4 bases from J; junction bases left unmatched: 3. Germline assignment: CDR1 SGHVS and CDR2 FQNEAQ. This CDR3 has 17 amino acids. CDR3 residues: CASSLGGLAGGGETQYF. The CDR3 nucleotides are TGTGCCAGCAGCTTAGGGGGACTAGCGGGAGGGGGAGAGACCCAGTACTTC.

The V gene is TRBV30, the J gene TRBJ1-4, with D possibly matching TRBD1 (5 bases). Trimming cost V 0 bases and J 8 bases, with 13 bases left between them. The germline gives CDR1 GTSNPN, CDR2 SVGIG (reference sequence). This CDR3 contains 14 residues. CDR3 region: CAWSVGGVREKLFF. CDR3 DNA sequence: TGTGCCTGGAGTGTAGGAGGGGTTCGGGAAAAACTGTTTTTT.

This clone was seen more than once but under ten times. The chain carries TRBV6-6 and TRBJ2-3, with D possibly TRBD2 on 5 matching bases. The germline gives CDR1 MNHNY, CDR2 SVGAGI (reference sequence). V lost 2 bases and J 4 bases, leaving 16 bases between the germline ends. CDR3 length: 16 residues. This CDR3 is CASSYRRTGTSDTQYF. CDR3 nucleotides: TGTGCCAGCAGTTACCGTCGGACTGGAACATCAGATACGCAGTATTTT.

The V call is TRBV4-3, the J call TRBJ1-1; TRBD1 aligns across 8 bases. The germline gives CDR1 LGHNA, CDR2 YSLEER. The CDR3 is made up of 15 amino acids. V lost 2 bases and J lost 1; bases outside the gene matches: 3. CDR3 sequence: CASSQFGQGNTEAFF. Written as DNA, the CDR3 is TGCGCCAGCAGCCAATTCGGACAGGGGAACACTGAAGCTTTCTTT.

In its sample, this clone was seen a few times. The genes are TRBV6-4 and TRBJ2-3; the D gene is possibly TRBD2 (5 bases). Trimming left V 4 bases short and J 0 bases short, with 11 bases between. The germline V gene encodes CDR1 MRHNA and CDR2 SNTAGT. The CDR3 runs to 15 residues. CDR3 protein: CASSVGAASTDTQYF. The CDR3 DNA sequence: TGTGCCAGCAGTGTCGGAGCGGCCAGCACAGATACGCAGTATTTT.

This clone showed up just once. The gene calls are TRBV19 and TRBJ2-1; the D gene is possibly TRBD2 (5 bases). Germline assignment: CDR1 LNHDA and CDR2 SQIVND (reference sequence). CDR3 length: 16 residues. V was shortened by 5 bases and J by 8 bases, with 22 bases between the two germline ends. For the CDR3, the DNA is TGTGCCAGTAGTGAGCCTAATGGAGGCACTCTGGATGAGCAGTTCTTC. It translates to CASSEPNGGTLDEQFF.

The rearrangement uses TRBV30 and TRBJ1-1; TRBD1 aligns across 7 bases. V lost 0 bases and J lost 4; bases outside the gene matches: 8. CDR1 is GTSNPN and CDR2 is SVGIG in the germline V gene (reference sequence). This CDR3 has 15 residues. For the CDR3, the DNA is TGTGCCTGGAGTGTAGAGACAGGGAGGCGCACTGAAGCTTTCTTT. Translated: CAWSVETGRRTEAFF.

The V call is TRBV29-1, the J call TRBJ1-3; tentatively, D is TRBD1 (5 bases). CDR1 and CDR2 (germline): SQVTM, ANQGSEA. The V gene lost 6 bases and the J gene lost 0 bases, with 9 bases spanning the gap. The CDR3 runs to 13 residues. The CDR3 sequence: CSVQQVSGNTIYF. The CDR3 DNA follows: TGCAGCGTCCAACAGGTCTCTGGAAACACCATATATTTT.

In this sample, this clone turned up once. V is TRBV5-1 and J is TRBJ1-2; 7 nucleotides align to TRBD1. The CDR3 totals 14 residues. Trimming took 1 base from V and 1 from J; bases not matched to a gene: 1. Germline V lookup: CDR1 SGHRS, CDR2 YFSETQ. In DNA form, the CDR3 reads TGCGCCAGCAGCTTGACAGGGGATAACTATGGCTACACCTTC. Translated: CASSLTGDNYGYTF.

The chain recombines TRBV3-1 (or the pseudogene TRBV3-2) with TRBJ1-2; D unresolved. The CDR3 extends over 13 amino acids. Trimming pared 4 bases from V and 2 bases from J, leaving 8 bases between. Per germline, CDR1 LGHDT and CDR2 YNNKEL (reference sequence). The CDR3 DNA reads TGTGCCAGCAGCCTCACACAGAACTATGGCTACACCTTC. Its translation is CASSLTQNYGYTF.

The V gene is TRBV4-2, the J gene TRBJ2-2; the D gene is possibly TRBD1 (6 bases). Germline CDR1 and CDR2: LGHNA and YNFKEQ. Trimming cost V 0 bases and J 0 bases, with 23 bases left between them. This CDR3 comprises 21 residues. The CDR3 loop reads CASSQEAFGQYIPANTGELFF. The DNA of the CDR3 is TGTGCCAGCAGCCAAGAAGCTTTTGGACAGTATATTCCAGCGAACACCGGGGAGCTGTTTTTT.

The rearrangement uses TRBV18 and TRBJ2-7, with TRBD1 identical over 8 bases. The CDR3 loop spans 17 amino acids. Trimming cost V 0 bases and J 4 bases; bases outside gene matches: 11. CDR1 is KGHSH and CDR2 is LQKENI in the germline V gene. The DNA for the CDR3 is TGTGCCAGCTCACCACCGACCGTGACAGGGGTCAGTTACGAGCAGTACTTC. It yields the protein CASSPPTVTGVSYEQYF. Based on the CDR3 plus reference TRBV18 and TRBJ2-7, the full variable domain is NAGVMQNPRHLVRRRGQEARLRCSPMKGHSHVYWYRQLPEEGLKFMVYLQKENIIDESGMPKERFSAEFPKEGPSILRIQQVVRGDSAAYFCASSPPTVTGVSYEQYFGPGTRLTVT.

The gene calls are TRBV19 and TRBJ2-3, with D possibly matching TRBD2 (5 bases). Deletions cut 3 bases from V and 1 base from J, with 5 bases between. From germline, CDR1 is LNHDA and CDR2 SQIVND (reference sequence). The CDR3 consists of 13 residues. The CDR3 sequence: CASSMGGTDTQYF. The CDR3 nucleotides read TGTGCCAGTAGTATGGGAGGCACAGATACGCAGTATTTT.

The J gene is TRBJ2-1, the V gene TRBV19, with a weak D call TRBD2 (6 bases). The germline gives CDR1 LNHDA, CDR2 SQIVND (reference sequence). V was pared by 5 bases and J by 0 bases, with 8 bases between. The CDR3 spans 14 residues. The DNA for the CDR3 is TGTGCCAGTAGTTTCGGGGGCTCCTACAATGAGCAGTTCTTC. It encodes CASSFGGSYNEQFF.

V and J are TRBV7-9 and TRBJ1-5, with D tentatively TRBD1 (6 bases). The CDR3 runs to 15 residues. Germline assignment: CDR1 SEHNR and CDR2 FQNEAQ (reference sequence). Trimming pared 5 bases from V and 3 bases from J, leaving 14 bases between. CDR3 protein: CASSGMDRNNQPQHF. CDR3 in DNA: TGTGCCAGCAGCGGAATGGACAGAAACAATCAGCCCCAGCATTTT.

The chain employs TRBV29-1 and TRBJ2-1; a weak D match, TRBD2 (8 bases). Germline CDR1 is SQVTM and CDR2 is ANQGSEA. The CDR3 is made up of 15 amino acids. The V and J ends lost 6 bases and 0 bases respectively, with 15 bases between them. The CDR3, as DNA: TGCAGCGTGGGGACTAGGGGGCACTCCTACAATGAGCAGTTCTTC. Its protein is CSVGTRGHSYNEQFF.

V usage is TRBV7-2 and J usage is TRBJ2-2; 13 bases map to TRBD2. This CDR3 has 19 residues. Per germline, CDR1 SGHTA and CDR2 FQGNSA. V trimming: 5 bases; J trimming: 4 bases; junction bases outside the gene matches: 13. The CDR3 is CASSPTEGLAGTFTGELFF. The DNA of the CDR3 is TGTGCCAGCAGCCCAACGGAGGGACTAGCGGGAACCTTCACCGGGGAGCTGTTTTTT.

The rearrangement links TRBV4-1 to TRBJ2-5; 7 positions agree with TRBD2. The CDR3 is made up of 14 amino acids. Germline V gene sequence: CDR1 MGHRA, CDR2 YSYEKL. After removal of 4 bases from V and 4 bases from J, the junction contained 6 bases not matched to a gene. CDR3 nucleotide sequence: TGCGCCAGCAGCCCCTCTAGCGGACGAGAGACCCAGTACTTC. Its translation is CASSPSSGRETQYF.

V usage is TRBV7-2 and J usage is TRBJ2-2, with a weak D call TRBD2 (5 bases). V lost 2 bases and J lost 6, with 16 bases in between. Germline CDR1 reads SGHTA; CDR2 reads FQGNSA. This CDR3 comprises 16 residues. CDR3 residues: CASSLILASSPGELFF. Written as DNA, the CDR3 is TGTGCCAGCAGCTTAATCTTAGCTAGCTCGCCCGGGGAGCTGTTTTTT.

This chain links TRBV6-5 with TRBJ1-6; possibly TRBD1 for D (5 bases). The CDR3 is made up of 15 amino acids. V shed 5 bases and J shed 2 bases, with 10 bases lying between them. Germline lookup yields CDR1 MNHEY and CDR2 SVGAGI. CDR3 region: CASSPGSTYNSPLHF. CDR3 DNA: TGTGCCAGCAGTCCAGGGTCGACCTATAATTCACCCCTCCACTTT.

This chain connects TRBV7-9 to TRBJ2-3; 13 bases fit TRBD2. The germline gives CDR1 SEHNR, CDR2 FQNEAQ (reference sequence). Unmatched junction bases numbered 10, after V lost 3 bases and J lost 1 base. The CDR3 loop spans 19 amino acids. The CDR3 protein is CASSFQRGLAGVGTDTQYF. CDR3 DNA sequence: TGTGCCAGCAGCTTCCAGAGAGGACTAGCGGGAGTGGGCACAGATACGCAGTATTTT. Variable domain in full (rest from reference TRBV7-9 and TRBJ2-3): DTGVSQNPRHKITKRGQNVTFRCDPISEHNRLYWYRQTLGQGPEFLTYFQNEAQLEKSRLLSDRFSAERPKGSFSTLEIQRTEQGDSAMYLCASSFQRGLAGVGTDTQYFGPGTRLTVL.

This clone was counted between two and nine times. CDR3 bases: TGTGCCAGCAGTTACTCGGATGGGACAGGGGTGGAAAAACTGTTTTTT. Its translation is CASSYSDGTGVEKLFF. The chain has TRBV6-5 and TRBJ1-4, with 10 positions matching TRBD1. Looked up from germline, CDR1 is MNHEY and CDR2 is SVGAGI. This CDR3 spans 16 amino acids. V shed 0 bases and J 8 bases; nucleotides not matched to a gene: 6.

The rearrangement links TRBV5-1 to TRBJ1-1, with TRBD1 matching 7 bases. This CDR3 contains 17 residues. CDR1 SGHRS and CDR2 YFSETQ come from the germline V gene. J was trimmed by 1 base and V by 4 bases; bases with no gene match: 13. The CDR3 bases are TGCGCCAGCAGCCCCTACAGGGGTAACTTCGGGAACACTGAAGCTTTCTTT. Its translation is CASSPYRGNFGNTEAFF.

The chain links TRBV9 to TRBJ2-7, with 9 positions matching TRBD2. CDR3 size: 16 residues. The germline V gene encodes CDR1 SGDLS and CDR2 YYNGEE. V shed 0 bases, J shed 2 bases, and the junction held 6 bases outside the gene matches. CDR3 region: CASSVVPTSGAYEQYF. The CDR3, as DNA: TGTGCCAGCAGCGTAGTCCCGACTAGCGGAGCCTACGAGCAGTACTTC.